This TCR beta chain was documented in a study of cytomegalovirus exposure and HLA in healthy donors. The repertoire was sequenced with immunoSEQ multiplex PCR; TCRdb's copy has only in-frame clones and lacks some. The sample has over 100,000 clones, roughly 90% seen once; the top ten hold about 2.1%. Germline CDR1 reads LNHNV; CDR2 reads YYDKDF (reference sequence). V lost 1 base, J lost 5 bases, and 7 bases lay in between. This CDR3 comprises 13 residues. The V gene is TRBV15, the J gene TRBJ2-3; possible D gene TRBD1, 5 bases. This receptor was obtained from a woman between 18 and 29 years old in good health and CMV-seronegative. What was sequenced was PBMCs. The CDR3: CATSRVQGDTQYF. The CDR3 coding sequence is TGTGCCACCAGCAGAGTTCAGGGAGATACGCAGTATTTT.